The sequence of this TCR beta chain was determined in a study of response to subunit inactivated influenza vaccine. In TCRdb, the RT-PCR reads were re-called with MiXCR into one record per CDR3 protein. Counted here are some 640,000 distinct CDR3 sequences, 14% occurring once; the ten biggest clones make up roughly 6.4%. This clonotype was recorded a few times. CDR3 length equals 14 residues. Germline V gives CDR1 SNHLY, CDR2 FYNNEI. V was cut by 5 bases and J by 4 bases, with 12 bases left in between. The source was PBMCs from blood, collected less than 15 days before vaccination. This sequence originates from a man aged 45-65 years who received an inactivated influenza vaccine. The chain carries TRBV2 and TRBJ2-4, with D maybe TRBD1 (6 bases). In DNA, the CDR3 is TGTGCCAGCAGTACCAGGGGAACTAAAAACATTCAGTACTTC. It yields the protein CASSTRGTKNIQYF.